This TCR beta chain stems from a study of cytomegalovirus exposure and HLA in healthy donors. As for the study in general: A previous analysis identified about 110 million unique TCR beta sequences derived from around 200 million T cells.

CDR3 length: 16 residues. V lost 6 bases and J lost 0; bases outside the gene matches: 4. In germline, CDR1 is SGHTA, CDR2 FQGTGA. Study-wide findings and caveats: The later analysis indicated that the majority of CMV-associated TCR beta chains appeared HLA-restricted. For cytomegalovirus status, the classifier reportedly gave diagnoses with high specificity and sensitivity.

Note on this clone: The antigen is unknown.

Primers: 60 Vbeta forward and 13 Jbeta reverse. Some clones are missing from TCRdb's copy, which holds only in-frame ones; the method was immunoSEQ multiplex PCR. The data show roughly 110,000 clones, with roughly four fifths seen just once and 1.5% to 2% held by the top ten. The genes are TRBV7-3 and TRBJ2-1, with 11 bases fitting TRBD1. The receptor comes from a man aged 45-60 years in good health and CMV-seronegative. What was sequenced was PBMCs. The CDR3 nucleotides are TGTGCCAGCAGTACGGGACAGGGGGGCTCCTACAATGAGCAGTTCTTC. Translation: CASSTGQGGSYNEQFF. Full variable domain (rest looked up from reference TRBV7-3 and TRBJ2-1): GAGVSQTPSNKVTEKGKYVELRCDPISGHTALYWYRQSLGQGPEFLIYFQGTGAADDSGLPNDRFFAVRPEGSVSTLKIQRTERGDSAVYLCASSTGQGGSYNEQFFGPGTRLTVL.